This TCR beta chain appears in the sequencing data of a study of graft-versus-host responses after intestinal transplantation. Study results and limitations: Researchers found GvH clones in recipient marrow, and some showed up first in ileum or blood. Researchers found peak circulating GvH clone levels linked to early post-transplant HvG declines. Clonal ratios of graft-versus-host to host-versus-graft in allografts were high for patients exhibiting graft-donor T cell macrochimerism.

This clone was picked up a small number of times. Its antigen is still unknown. The sample has other DNA sequences that encode this CDR3 too. This table comes from immunoSEQ multiplex PCR, and its TCRdb copy is limited to in-frame clones, with some not included. The sample lists some 110,000 clones; 90% were seen once. The V gene's germline CDR1 is SGHRS and CDR2 YFSETQ. There are 14 residues in the CDR3. V gave up 0 bases and J gave up 5 bases; unmatched junction bases: 2. The sequence came from a human donor who received an intestinal transplant. The chain couples TRBV5-1 to TRBJ2-5, with 9 bases that match TRBD1. The source material was unstimulated CD4+ T cells sorted from spleen or lymph node cells, sampled before intestinal transplant. The CDR3 reads CASSLGDRVETQYF. As DNA, the CDR3 is TGCGCCAGCAGCTTGGGGGACAGGGTGGAGACCCAGTACTTC.